This T cell receptor beta chain was sequenced in a study of cytomegalovirus exposure and HLA in healthy donors. Study-level points and caveats: Only CMV serostatus was available as immune exposure information.

With respect to this clone: Antigen: not known.

Per the germline V gene, CDR1 is KGHSY and CDR2 is FQNENV. V was pared by 11 bases and J by 7 bases, with 12 bases between. The CDR3 is 11 residues long. The study ran its PCR with 60 Vbeta and 13 Jbeta primers. Some clones are missing from TCRdb's copy, which holds only in-frame ones; the method was immunoSEQ multiplex PCR. The sample includes roughly 120,000 clones, around 78% of them seen just once. This chain connects TRBV16 to TRBJ1-5, with unresolved D. Sequences were obtained from PBMCs. The TCR sequence derives from a man in his forties in good health and CMV-seronegative. The CDR3 here is CALRTPQPQHF. The DNA for the CDR3 is TGTGCCCTTCGGACTCCGCAGCCCCAGCATTTT.